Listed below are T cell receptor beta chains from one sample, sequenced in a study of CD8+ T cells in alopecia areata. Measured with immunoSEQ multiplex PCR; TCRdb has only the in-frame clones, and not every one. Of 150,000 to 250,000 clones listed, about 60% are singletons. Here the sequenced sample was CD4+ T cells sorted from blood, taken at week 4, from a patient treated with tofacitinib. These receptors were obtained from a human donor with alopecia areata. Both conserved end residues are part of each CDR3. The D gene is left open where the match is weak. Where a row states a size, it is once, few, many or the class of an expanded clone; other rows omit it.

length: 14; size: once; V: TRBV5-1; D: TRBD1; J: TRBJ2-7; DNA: TGCGCCAGCAGCCTTGACGGGACAGCATACGAGCAGTACTTC; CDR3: CASSLDGTAYEQYF
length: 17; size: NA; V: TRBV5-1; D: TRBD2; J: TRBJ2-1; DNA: TGCGCCAGCAGCTCTACTAGCGGGGGCCTCTCCTACAATGAGCAGTTCTTC; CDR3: CASSSTSGGLSYNEQFF
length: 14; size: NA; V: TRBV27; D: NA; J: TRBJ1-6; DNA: TGTGCCAGCAGCACAACACCGACGGTTTCACCCCTCCACTTT; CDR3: CASSTTPTVSPLHF
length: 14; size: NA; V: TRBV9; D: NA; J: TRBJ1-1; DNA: TGTGCCAGCAGCGTAGTTTCCCAGGACACTGAAGCTTTCTTT; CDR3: CASSVVSQDTEAFF
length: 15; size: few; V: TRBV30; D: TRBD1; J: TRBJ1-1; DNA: TGTGCCTGGAATGCTGGAGACAGGGCATACACTGAAGCTTTCTTT; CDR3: CAWNAGDRAYTEAFF
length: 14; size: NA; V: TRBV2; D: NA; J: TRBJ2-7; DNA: TGTGCCAGCAGTGTACAGGGCCGGGGCTACGAGCAGTACTTC; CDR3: CASSVQGRGYEQYF
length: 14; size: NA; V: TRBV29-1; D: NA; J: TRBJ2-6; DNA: TGCAGCGTTGCGCTTAGCTCTGGGGCCAACGTCCTGACTTTC; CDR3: CSVALSSGANVLTF
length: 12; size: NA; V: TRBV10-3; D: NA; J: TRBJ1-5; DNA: TGTGCCATCAGCCTCCCGGGACAGCCCCAGCATTTT; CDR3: CAISLPGQPQHF
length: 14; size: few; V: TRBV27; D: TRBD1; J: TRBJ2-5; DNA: TGTGCCAGCAGTTTCCCGGGACAGGGGGAGACCCAGTACTTC; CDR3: CASSFPGQGETQYF
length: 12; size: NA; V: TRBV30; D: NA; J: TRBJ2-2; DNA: TGTGCCTGGAGTCGTGGCTCCGGGGAGCTGTTTTTT; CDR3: CAWSRGSGELFF
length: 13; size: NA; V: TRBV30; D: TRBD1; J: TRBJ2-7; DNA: TGTGCCTGTAGGTGGACAGGGTTTAGCGAGCAGTACTTC; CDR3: CACRWTGFSEQYF
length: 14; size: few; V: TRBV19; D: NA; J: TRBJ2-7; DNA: TGTGCCAGTAGCGTGACAGGACCCCGCTACGAGCAGTACTTC; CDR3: CASSVTGPRYEQYF
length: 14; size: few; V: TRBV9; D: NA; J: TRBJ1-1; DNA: TGTGCCAGCAGCGTAGAACAGGGTGGCACTGAAGCTTTCTTT; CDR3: CASSVEQGGTEAFF
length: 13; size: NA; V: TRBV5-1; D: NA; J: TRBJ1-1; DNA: TGCGCCAGCAGAGGGACACAGAACACTGAAGCTTTCTTT; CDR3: CASRGTQNTEAFF
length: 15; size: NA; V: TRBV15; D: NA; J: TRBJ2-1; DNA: TGTGCCACCAGCAGAGAAATCCGGCCGCCTAGCGTCGTCTTCTTC; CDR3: CATSREIRPPSVVFF
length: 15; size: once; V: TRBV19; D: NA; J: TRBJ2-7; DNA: TGTGCCAGTAGTATCTCCCCCCCTGACAGCTACGAGCAGTACTTC; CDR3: CASSISPPDSYEQYF
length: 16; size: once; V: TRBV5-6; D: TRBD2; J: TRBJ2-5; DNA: TGTGCCAGCAGCTTGTTGGCTAGCGGGTCCCAAGAGACCCAGTACTTC; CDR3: CASSLLASGSQETQYF
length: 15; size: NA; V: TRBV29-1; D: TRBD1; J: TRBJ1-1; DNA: TGCAGCGTTGAGCTGTTGGGGACAGGGGTTCTCGAAGCTTTCTTT; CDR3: CSVELLGTGVLEAFF
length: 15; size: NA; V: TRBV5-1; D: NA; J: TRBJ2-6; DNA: TGCGCCAGCAGCTTGGACGTCTCTGGGGCCAACGTCCTGACTTTC; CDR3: CASSLDVSGANVLTF
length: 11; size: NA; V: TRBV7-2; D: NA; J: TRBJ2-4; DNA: TGTGCCAGCAGCTTAGGGCCATTTCAGTACTTC; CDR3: CASSLGPFQYF
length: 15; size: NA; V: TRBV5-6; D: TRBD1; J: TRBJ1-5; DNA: TGTGCCAGCAGCTCCCGGGACAGGGGAGGGCAGCCCCAGCATTTT; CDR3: CASSSRDRGGQPQHF
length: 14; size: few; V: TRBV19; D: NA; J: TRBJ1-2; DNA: TGTGCCAGTAGCCCCCCCGGGGTTAACTATGGCTACACCTTC; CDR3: CASSPPGVNYGYTF
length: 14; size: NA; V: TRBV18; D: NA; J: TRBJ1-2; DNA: TGTGCCAGCTCACCACGGGACGGGATCGATGGCTACACCTTC; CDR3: CASSPRDGIDGYTF
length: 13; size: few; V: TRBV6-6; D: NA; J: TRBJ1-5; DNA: TGTGCCAGTAATAGAGACACCTATCAGCCCCAGCATTTT; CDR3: CASNRDTYQPQHF
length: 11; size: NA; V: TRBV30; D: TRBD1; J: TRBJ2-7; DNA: TGTGCCTGGAGGATGTTGGACAGGGGCAACTTC; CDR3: CAWRMLDRGNF
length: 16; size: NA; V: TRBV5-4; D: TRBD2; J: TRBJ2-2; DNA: TGTGCCAGCAGCGCGACTAGCGCCGCGAACACCGGGGAGCTGTTTTTT; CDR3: CASSATSAANTGELFF
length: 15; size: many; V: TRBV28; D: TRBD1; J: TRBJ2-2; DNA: TGTGCCAGCAGTCCAGGACAGGGGTATACCGGGGAGCTGTTTTTT; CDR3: CASSPGQGYTGELFF
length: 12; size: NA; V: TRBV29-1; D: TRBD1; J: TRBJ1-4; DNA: TGCAGCGGTGGACAGGTTCATGAAAAACTGTTTTTT; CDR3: CSGGQVHEKLFF
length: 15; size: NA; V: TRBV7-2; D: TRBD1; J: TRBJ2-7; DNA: TGTGCCAGCAGCACCGAGGGACAGAGTAGGTACGAGCAGTACTTC; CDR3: CASSTEGQSRYEQYF
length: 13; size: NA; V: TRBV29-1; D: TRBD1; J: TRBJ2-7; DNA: TGCAGCGTTGAAGGCGACAGGGACCACGAGCAGTACTTC; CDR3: CSVEGDRDHEQYF
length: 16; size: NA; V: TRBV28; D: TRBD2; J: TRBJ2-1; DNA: TGTGCCAGCAGTTTTTGGTTAGCGGGGGGGCTGAATGAGCAGTTCTTC; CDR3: CASSFWLAGGLNEQFF
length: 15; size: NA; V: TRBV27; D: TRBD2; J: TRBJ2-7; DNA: TGTGCCAGCAGTTTGGGTAGCGGGGGTCCCTACGAGCAGTACTTC; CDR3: CASSLGSGGPYEQYF
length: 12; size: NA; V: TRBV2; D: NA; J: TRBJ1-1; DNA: TGTGCCAGCGGAAGGGGTAACACTGAAGCTTTCTTT; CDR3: CASGRGNTEAFF
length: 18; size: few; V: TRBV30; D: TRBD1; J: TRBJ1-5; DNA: TGTGCCTGGAGTGTACTTTGCCAGGGGACAGGGACCGGACAGCCCCAGCATTTT; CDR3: CAWSVLCQGTGTGQPQHF
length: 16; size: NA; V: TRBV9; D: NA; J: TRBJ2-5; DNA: TGTGCCAGCAGCGTAGATTGGCTGGGGTTCGGAGAGACCCAGTACTTC; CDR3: CASSVDWLGFGETQYF
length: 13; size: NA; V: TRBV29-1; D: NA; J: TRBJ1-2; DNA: TGCAGCGGGGTAGGGACCTATTTGCGTGGCTACACCTTC; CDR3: CSGVGTYLRGYTF
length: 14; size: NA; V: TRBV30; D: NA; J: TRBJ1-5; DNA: TGTGCCTGGAGTCGGACAGTTAGCAATCAGCCCCAGCATTTT; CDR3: CAWSRTVSNQPQHF
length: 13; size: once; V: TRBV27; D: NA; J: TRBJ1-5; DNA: TGTGCCAGCAGTTTTAACACTAATCAGCCCCAGCATTTT; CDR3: CASSFNTNQPQHF
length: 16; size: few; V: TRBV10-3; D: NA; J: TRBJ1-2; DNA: TGTGCCATCAGTGACCTCCAAGGCAGGCAGGGCTATGGCTACACCTTC; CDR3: CAISDLQGRQGYGYTF
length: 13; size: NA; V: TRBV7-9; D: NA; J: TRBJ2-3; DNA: TGTGCCAGCAGCTTCAGCCTCACAGATACGCAGTATTTT; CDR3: CASSFSLTDTQYF